The 24 T cell receptor beta chains below were found in one sample sequenced in a study of cytomegalovirus exposure and HLA in healthy donors. 60 Vbeta and 13 Jbeta primers were used in PCR. Data came from immunoSEQ multiplex PCR; TCRdb stores just in-frame clones and leaves some out. The profile covers about 160,000 clones, with around 81% appearing a single time and approximately 13% taken by the ten largest. Sequenced input: PBMCs. These TCRs come from a woman aged 50 to 60 in good health and CMV-seronegative.

The chain is built from TRBV9 and TRBJ2-5; 10 bases are a match to TRBD2. The CDR3 length is 15 residues. V shed 4 bases, J shed 3 bases, and the junction held 6 bases outside the gene matches. The germline CDR1 and CDR2 sequences are SGDLS and YYNGEE. The chain's CDR3 is CASSSNLAGEETQYF. As DNA, the CDR3 is TGTGCCAGCAGCTCCAACCTAGCGGGAGAAGAGACCCAGTACTTC.

This clone has only one observation. V and J are TRBV19 and TRBJ2-1; the match to TRBD1 covers 7 bases. The CDR3 is 14 residues long. Germline V CDR1 and CDR2: LNHDA, SQIVND (reference sequence). The trim removed 6 bases at V and 9 bases at J, leaving 11 bases unmatched. DNA of the CDR3: TGTGCCAGTAGGGGGGAATACAGGGGTCCTGAGCAGTTCTTC. Protein product: CASRGEYRGPEQFF.

The chain has TRBV5-1 and TRBJ2-1; weak D call: TRBD1 (6 bases). The V end was cut by 2 bases, the J end by 0 bases, with 12 bases between. This CDR3 has 16 amino acids. CDR1 SGHRS and CDR2 YFSETQ come from the germline V gene. The CDR3 loop reads CASSFDRQSSYNEQFF. The DNA for the CDR3 is TGCGCCAGCAGCTTTGACAGGCAAAGCTCCTACAATGAGCAGTTCTTC.

The gene calls are TRBV5-4 and TRBJ1-1; weak D call: TRBD1 (5 bases). V was trimmed by 2 bases and J by 8 bases, leaving 13 bases between them. There are 13 residues in the CDR3. CDR1 and CDR2 (germline): SGHNT, YYREEE (reference sequence). CDR3 loop: CASSFRAGREAFF. CDR3 sequence (DNA): TGTGCCAGCAGCTTTAGGGCAGGGAGGGAAGCTTTCTTT.

The V and J genes are TRBV7-9 and TRBJ2-3, with no clear D. Germline V lookup: CDR1 SEHNR, CDR2 FQNEAQ (reference sequence). The CDR3 is made up of 11 amino acids. The V end was cut by 4 bases, the J end by 6 bases, with 5 bases between. The CDR3 DNA sequence: TGTGCCAGCAGCTCTTCCGATACGCAGTATTTT. As protein: CASSSSDTQYF. The full variable domain, completed using reference TRBV7-9 and TRBJ2-3, is DTGVSQNPRHKITKRGQNVTFRCDPISEHNRLYWYRQTLGQGPEFLTYFQNEAQLEKSRLLSDRFSAERPKGSFSTLEIQRTEQGDSAMYLCASSSSDTQYFGPGTRLTVL.

This chain joins TRBV5-1 and TRBJ2-2; 11 bases match TRBD2. With V trimmed by 3 bases and J by 3 bases, 1 base remained unmatched. The CDR3 runs 15 residues. Germline V gene lookup returns CDR1 SGHRS and CDR2 YFSETQ. The CDR3 region is CASSWTSGYTGELFF. The CDR3 bases are TGCGCCAGCAGCTGGACTAGCGGGTACACCGGGGAGCTGTTTTTT.

This chain connects TRBV28 to TRBJ2-3; D unresolved. The CDR3 length is 15 residues. Between the trimmed V and J ends, which lost 7 bases and 0 bases, there was a span of 14 bases. Germline CDR1 is MDHEN and CDR2 is SYDVKM. The CDR3 here is CASKSTSTSTDTQYF. DNA of the CDR3: TGTGCCAGCAAATCAACCTCTACTAGCACAGATACGCAGTATTTT.

V is TRBV11-2 and J is TRBJ2-5, with 10 bases aligning to TRBD1. Germline lookup yields CDR1 SGHAT and CDR2 FQNNGV. The CDR3 has 16 amino acids. J was trimmed by 3 bases and V by 5 bases; bases with no gene match: 9. The CDR3 region is CASSTHLDRGKETQYF. DNA of the CDR3: TGTGCCAGCAGCACCCACCTGGACAGGGGGAAAGAGACCCAGTACTTC. The full variable domain, rest sourced from reference TRBV11-2 and TRBJ2-5, is EAGVAQSPRYKIIEKRQSVAFWCNPISGHATLYWYQQILGQGPKLLIQFQNNGVVDDSQLPKDRFSAERLKGVDSTLKIQPAKLEDSAVYLCASSTHLDRGKETQYFGPGTRLLVL.

CDR3 residues: CAISESVLAGGDSTEAFF. The CDR3 DNA reads as TGTGCCATCAGTGAGTCAGTTTTAGCGGGGGGCGACTCCACTGAAGCTTTCTTT. The gene calls are TRBV10-3 and TRBJ1-1; D is perhaps TRBD1 (6 bases). The germline CDR1 and CDR2 sequences are ENHRY and SYGVKD. Trimming pared 0 bases from V and 4 bases from J, leaving 21 bases between. The CDR3 consists of 18 residues.

This clone has more than one count but fewer than ten. The genes are TRBV18 and TRBJ1-4, with D tentatively TRBD1 (5 bases). Germline values: CDR1 KGHSH, CDR2 LQKENI. Trimming took off 3 bases at V and 8 bases at J, with 16 bases between the two ends. This CDR3 spans 15 amino acids. The CDR3 sequence: CASSPTDRGKEKLFF. CDR3 DNA: TGTGCCAGCTCACCGACTGACAGAGGCAAGGAAAAACTGTTTTTT. The full variable domain, its missing parts supplied by reference TRBV18 and TRBJ1-4, is NAGVMQNPRHLVRRRGQEARLRCSPMKGHSHVYWYRQLPEEGLKFMVYLQKENIIDESGMPKERFSAEFPKEGPSILRIQQVVRGDSAAYFCASSPTDRGKEKLFFGSGTQLSVL.

The chain employs TRBV28 and TRBJ2-7; TRBD1 aligns across 9 bases. The CDR3 is made up of 14 amino acids. The J segment lost 3 bases and the V segment lost 7 bases, leaving 7 bases of the junction unmatched. The germline V gene encodes CDR1 MDHEN and CDR2 SYDVKM. CDR3 in amino acids: CASTNGGQGYEQYF. CDR3 DNA: TGTGCCAGCACCAACGGGGGACAGGGCTACGAGCAGTACTTC.

The V gene is TRBV2, the J gene TRBJ1-2; D perhaps matches TRBD1 (5 bases). V was trimmed by 4 bases and J by 1 base, leaving 7 bases between them. This CDR3 spans 13 amino acids. CDR1 and CDR2 (germline): SNHLY, FYNNEI. The CDR3 DNA reads as TGTGCCAGCAGTGGGACACTTAACTATGGCTACACCTTC. It translates to CASSGTLNYGYTF.

In its sample, this clone was seen once. Other DNA variants within this sample encode the same CDR3. V is TRBV7-6 and J is TRBJ2-1, with TRBD2 identical over 10 bases. The CDR3 covers 15 residues. CDR1 SGHVS and CDR2 FNYEAQ come from the germline V gene. Trimming at V came to 0 bases and at J to 4 bases, leaving 0 bases not matched to a gene. The CDR3 here is CASSLATSGYNEQFF. The CDR3 coding sequence is TGTGCCAGCAGCTTAGCGACTAGCGGGTACAATGAGCAGTTCTTC.

The rearrangement uses TRBV7-9 and TRBJ1-1; D is possibly TRBD1 (6 bases). CDR1 and CDR2 from the germline V gene are SEHNR and FQNEAQ (reference sequence). V lost 1 base and J lost 0, with 21 bases in between. The CDR3 extends over 19 amino acids. This CDR3 is CASSLVRQTGTSLNTEAFF. The CDR3 nucleotides are TGTGCCAGCAGCTTAGTTAGACAGACCGGGACATCCTTGAACACTGAAGCTTTCTTT. The full variable domain, completed using reference TRBV7-9 and TRBJ1-1, is DTGVSQNPRHKITKRGQNVTFRCDPISEHNRLYWYRQTLGQGPEFLTYFQNEAQLEKSRLLSDRFSAERPKGSFSTLEIQRTEQGDSAMYLCASSLVRQTGTSLNTEAFFGQGTRLTVV.

The chain uses TRBV25-1 and TRBJ2-5, with 8 positions matching TRBD1. J gave up 4 bases and V 5 bases, and 9 bases lay outside the gene matches. The CDR3 has 15 amino acids. Germline V lookup: CDR1 MGHDK, CDR2 SYGVNS. Written as DNA, the CDR3 is TGTGCCAGCAGTCGGGCTGGACAGGGTACAGAGACCCAGTACTTC. This translates into CASSRAGQGTETQYF.

The chain couples TRBV7-6 to TRBJ1-2; 8 bases map to TRBD1. This CDR3 is 16 amino acids long. Looked up from germline, CDR1 is SGHVS and CDR2 is FNYEAQ. V trimming: 4 bases; J trimming: 6 bases; junction bases outside the gene matches: 13. The chain's CDR3 is CASSSGILTGVNGYTF. The DNA of the CDR3 is TGTGCCAGCAGCTCTGGGATCCTGACAGGGGTCAATGGCTACACCTTC.

The genes are TRBV7-9 and TRBJ1-1; 10 nucleotides match TRBD1. The CDR3 sequence is 16 residues long. Germline V gene sequence: CDR1 SEHNR, CDR2 FQNEAQ (reference sequence). V dropped 1 base and J dropped 2; count of bases not matched to a gene: 4. The CDR3 loop is CASSLGQGAFNTEAFF. CDR3 nucleotide sequence: TGTGCCAGCAGCTTAGGACAGGGGGCCTTTAACACTGAAGCTTTCTTT.

The table lists this clone with a few counts. The V gene is TRBV28, the J gene TRBJ1-2, with 7 bases matching TRBD1. CDR3 size: 15 residues. Trimming took 6 bases from V and 4 from J; bases not matched to a gene: 11. Germline V gene lookup returns CDR1 MDHEN and CDR2 SYDVKM. CDR3 DNA sequence: TGTGCCAGCAGGGCAAGGGACAGCCGACCCTATGGCTACACCTTC. This codes for CASRARDSRPYGYTF.

CDR3 sequence reads: CASSRTSGGLLNGELFF. The DNA of the CDR3 is TGTGCCAGCAGCAGAACTAGCGGGGGGCTCCTTAACGGGGAGCTGTTTTTT. The rearrangement joins TRBV9 to TRBJ2-2; 12 bases match TRBD2. The V segment lost 4 bases and the J segment 7 bases; nucleotides outside the gene matches: 11. Germline CDR1 and CDR2: SGDLS and YYNGEE. The CDR3 totals 17 residues.

The chain uses TRBV7-9 and TRBJ1-2; D is perhaps TRBD1 (6 bases). The CDR3 totals 14 residues. V was pared by 5 bases and J by 1 base, with 11 bases between. Germline values: CDR1 SEHNR, CDR2 FQNEAQ (reference sequence). CDR3: CASSPGTSNYGYTF. The CDR3 DNA reads as TGTGCCAGCAGCCCCGGGACAAGTAACTATGGCTACACCTTC.

The chain combines TRBV19 with TRBJ1-1, with 7 bases matching TRBD1. Germline CDR1 and CDR2: LNHDA and SQIVND (reference sequence). V was clipped by 4 bases and J by 6 bases; unmatched bases: 14. CDR3 length: 16 amino acids. DNA of the CDR3: TGTGCCAGTAGTAACGACAGGGTCGGAAGTGGATCTGAAGCTTTCTTT. This codes for CASSNDRVGSGSEAFF.

The chain is built from TRBV6-5 and TRBJ1-2; 11 bases match TRBD1. The CDR3 extends over 16 amino acids. Per the germline V gene, CDR1 is MNHEY and CDR2 is SVGAGI. Trimming cost V 2 bases and J 1 base; bases outside gene matches: 3. The CDR3 DNA is TGTGCCAGCAGTTACAGCGGGACAGGGGGTAACTATGGCTACACCTTC. It encodes CASSYSGTGGNYGYTF.

The V call is TRBV7-8, the J call TRBJ2-1; possible D gene TRBD1, 6 bases. Germline assignment: CDR1 SGHVS and CDR2 FQNEAQ. The V end lost 4 bases, the J end lost 8 bases, and 12 bases lay between the germline ends. The CDR3 totals 13 residues. CDR3 DNA sequence: TGTGCCAGCAGCTGGGACAATGACGATGAGCAGTTCTTC. Protein sequence: CASSWDNDDEQFF.

The rearrangement links TRBV9 to TRBJ2-6, with a weak D call TRBD1 (6 bases). Trimming removed 3 bases from V and 0 bases from J, with 16 bases in between. From germline, CDR1 is SGDLS and CDR2 YYNGEE. The CDR3 is made up of 18 amino acids. The CDR3 DNA reads TGTGCCAGCAGCGCCCTTCGGACAGCCTCCTCTGGGGCCAACGTCCTGACTTTC. Translating it yields CASSALRTASSGANVLTF.